The 25 T cell receptor beta chains below all came from one sample that was sequenced in a study of coeliac disease. Profiled with immunoSEQ multiplex PCR; TCRdb holds only in-frame clones, not every one. The sample records several thousand clones, roughly 64% being singletons. Sequencing used lymphocytes from the gut lamina propria. Receptors were obtained from a woman between 25 and 40 years old without celiac disease.

The sample holds a few counts of this clone. V is TRBV10-3 and J is TRBJ1-1; D not certain. The CDR3 totals 15 residues. Germline lookup yields CDR1 ENHRY and CDR2 SYGVKD. V shed 2 bases and J shed 1 base, with 11 bases lying between them. CDR3 nucleotide sequence: TGTGCCATCAGTGAGAGAGGGTTCGGGAACACTGAAGCTTTCTTT. Protein product: CAISERGFGNTEAFF.

CDR3 region: CASSRRSTGGPYNEQFF. In nucleotides, the CDR3 is TGTGCCAGCAGCCGCCGCAGTACAGGGGGCCCATACAATGAGCAGTTCTTC. This chain links TRBV13 with TRBJ2-1; 9 bases align to TRBD1. This CDR3 spans 17 amino acids. V shed 5 bases, J shed 4 bases, and the junction held 12 bases outside the gene matches. The germline gives CDR1 PRHDT, CDR2 FYEKMQ (reference sequence).

The genes are TRBV5-1 and TRBJ1-6, with D hard to call. Trimming removed 0 bases at V and 6 bases at J, with 7 bases between. The germline gives CDR1 SGHRS, CDR2 YFSETQ. This CDR3 has 14 amino acids. CDR3 sequence reads: CASSLGRTNSPLHF. CDR3 bases: TGCGCCAGCAGCTTGGGGAGAACTAATTCACCCCTCCACTTT.

V usage is TRBV5-1 and J usage is TRBJ1-2; the match to TRBD1 covers 8 bases. The CDR3 is 13 residues long. Germline trimming cut 5 bases from V and 6 bases from J; bases unmatched to any gene: 6. Germline values: CDR1 SGHRS, CDR2 YFSETQ. CDR3 sequence (DNA): TGCGCCAGCAGTCTACAGGGGGTTGATGGCTACACCTTC. Protein product: CASSLQGVDGYTF.

The chain uses TRBV7-2 and TRBJ1-2, with TRBD1 matching over 7 bases. Germline V CDR1 and CDR2: SGHTA, FQGNSA. V dropped 4 bases and J dropped 4; count of bases not matched to a gene: 9. CDR3 length: 15 amino acids. The CDR3 spells CASSSNSGTAYGYTF. DNA of the CDR3: TGTGCCAGCAGCTCAAACTCGGGGACAGCCTATGGCTACACCTTC.

In the case of this clone: Other DNA sequences in this specimen translate into the identical CDR3. V and J are TRBV6-6 and TRBJ1-2, with D maybe TRBD1 (5 bases). This CDR3 is built from 13 residues. CDR1 is MNHNY, CDR2 SVGAGI, per germline (reference sequence). V was clipped by 5 bases and J by 3 bases, with 10 bases between them. The CDR3 DNA is TGTGCCAGCAGTCCCACGGGGGACTATGGCTACACCTTC. It encodes CASSPTGDYGYTF.

This clone was seen a single time. The V and J genes are TRBV5-4 and TRBJ1-1; possibly TRBD1 for D (6 bases). The germline V gene has CDR1 SGHNT and CDR2 YYREEE (reference sequence). The length of the CDR3 is 15 residues. Trimming cost V 4 bases and J 1 base, with 14 bases left between them. The DNA of the CDR3 is TGTGCCAGCAGCCCCCCCCAGGGACAGAACACTGAAGCTTTCTTT. Translating it yields CASSPPQGQNTEAFF. The variable domain in full, completed from reference TRBV5-4 and TRBJ1-1, reads ETGVTQSPTHLIKTRGQQVTLRCSSQSGHNTVSWYQQALGQGPQFIFQYYREEENGRGNFPPRFSGLQFPNYSSELNVNALELDDSALYLCASSPPQGQNTEAFFGQGTRLTVV.

This sequence joins TRBV7-2 and TRBJ2-5; 9 nucleotides match TRBD2. CDR1 and CDR2 (germline): SGHTA, FQGNSA. V was pared by 2 bases and J by 5 bases, with 6 bases of the junction left unmatched. The CDR3 extends over 15 amino acids. This CDR3 reads CASSLWASGAETQYF. The CDR3 DNA reads as TGTGCCAGCAGCTTATGGGCTAGCGGGGCGGAGACCCAGTACTTC.

The V and J genes are TRBV11-2 and TRBJ1-6; TRBD1 might be the D (5 bases). The CDR3 totals 17 residues. The V gene's germline CDR1 is SGHAT and CDR2 FQNNGV. The germline V and J ends were trimmed by 3 bases and 0 bases, with 12 bases remaining between them. This CDR3 reads CASSLGDGSSYNSPLHF. The CDR3 DNA sequence: TGTGCCAGCAGCTTGGGGGACGGGAGCTCCTATAATTCACCCCTCCACTTT.

The V gene is TRBV28, the J gene TRBJ1-4; TRBD1 agrees at 9 bases. The germline V gene encodes CDR1 MDHEN and CDR2 SYDVKM. After removal of 4 bases from V and 10 bases from J, the junction contained 10 bases not matched to a gene. The CDR3 is 15 amino acids. CDR3 nucleotides: TGTGCCAGCAGTTCCAACGGACAGGGGCGGGGAAAACTGTTTTTT. Translation: CASSSNGQGRGKLFF.

The genes are TRBV6-1 and TRBJ1-3; the match to TRBD1 covers 9 bases. This CDR3 has 14 residues. J lost 4 bases, V lost 5 bases, and 3 bases had no gene match. Per germline, CDR1 MNHNS and CDR2 SASEGT. In nucleotides, the CDR3 is TGTGCCAGCAGTAGGGACAGGGAGGGAAACACCATATATTTT. It yields the protein CASSRDREGNTIYF.

This clone appeared a few times. V and J are TRBV7-3 and TRBJ2-3; TRBD2 agrees at 8 bases. Germline trimming cut 4 bases from V and 4 bases from J; bases unmatched to any gene: 4. This CDR3 is 14 amino acids long. Germline V gives CDR1 SGHTA, CDR2 FQGTGA. The CDR3 DNA follows: TGTGCCAGCAGCTCTGGACTAGCACCAGATACGCAGTATTTT. Its translation: CASSSGLAPDTQYF.

Written as DNA, the CDR3 is TGTGCCAGCAGTTACGGAGGGGAGTATCAGCCCCAGCATTTT. Protein sequence: CASSYGGEYQPQHF. The chain employs TRBV6-6 and TRBJ1-5, with a tentative D call TRBD1 (5 bases). Germline assignment: CDR1 MNHNY and CDR2 SVGAGI (reference sequence). The germline V and J ends were trimmed by 2 bases and 5 bases, with 10 bases remaining between them. The CDR3 runs to 14 residues.

The sample holds a few counts of this clone. V gene TRBV11-3 combines with J gene TRBJ2-3; the D gene is possibly TRBD2 (7 bases). Germline loops: CDR1 SGHNT, CDR2 YENEEA. The germline V and J ends were trimmed by 1 base and 2 bases, with 13 bases remaining between them. This CDR3 is 16 amino acids long. As DNA, the CDR3 is TGTGCCAGCAGCTTAGGGCGGGGGCCCTACACAGATACGCAGTATTTT. As protein: CASSLGRGPYTDTQYF.

The chain is built from TRBV5-6 and TRBJ1-1; unclear D gene. This CDR3 spans 16 amino acids. V was clipped by 4 bases and J by 1 base, with 17 bases between them. CDR1 and CDR2 (germline): SGHDT, YYEEEE. The chain's CDR3 is CASSGLGAGKNTEAFF. DNA for the CDR3: TGTGCCAGCAGCGGGTTAGGTGCAGGCAAGAACACTGAAGCTTTCTTT.

CDR3 nucleotide sequence: TGTGCCAGCAGCTTAGTAGGGGGCTCTGGAAACACCATATATTTT. Protein: CASSLVGGSGNTIYF. V is TRBV11-2 and J is TRBJ1-3; D possibly corresponds to TRBD1 (6 bases). Per germline, CDR1 SGHAT and CDR2 FQNNGV. The CDR3 extends over 15 amino acids. The V end was cut by 1 base, the J end by 0 bases, with 7 bases between.

The chain recombines TRBV28 with TRBJ2-7, with a possible D match to TRBD1 (7 bases). CDR1 is MDHEN, CDR2 SYDVKM, per germline. V was cut by 6 bases and J by 7 bases, with 25 bases left in between. CDR3 length: 16 residues. This CDR3 is CASRVLGAGGMREQYF. The CDR3 nucleotides read TGTGCCAGCAGGGTCCTTGGGGCAGGGGGGATGAGGGAGCAGTACTTC.

The chain has TRBV19 and TRBJ1-2; D not certain. Trimming left V 5 bases short and J 2 bases short, with 12 bases between. CDR3 length equals 14 residues. Germline loops: CDR1 LNHDA, CDR2 SQIVND (reference sequence). CDR3 in DNA: TGTGCCAGTAGTCCTAAGACAAGAAACTATGGCTACACCTTC. Its protein is CASSPKTRNYGYTF. Drawing the rest from reference TRBV19 and TRBJ1-2, the complete variable domain is DGGITQSPKYLFRKEGQNVTLSCEQNLNHDAMYWYRQDPGQGLRLIYYSQIVNDFQKGDIAEGYSVSREKKESFPLTVTSAQKNPTAFYLCASSPKTRNYGYTFGSGTRLTVV.

This clone was recorded a few times. The junction departs from the called germline gene at one end, perhaps through a read error. The chain has TRBV7-7 and TRBJ2-5; 14 bases map to TRBD2. The CDR3 is 16 amino acids. The germline CDR1 and CDR2 sequences are SSHAT and FNYEAQ (reference sequence). CDR3 region: CASSFGLAGGGETQYF. DNA for the CDR3: TGTGCTAGCAGCTTCGGACTAGCGGGGGGTGGGGAGACCCAGTACTTC.

The chain is built from TRBV7-8 and TRBJ2-3; 9 nucleotides align to TRBD2. This CDR3 comprises 16 residues. The V segment lost 1 base and the J segment 6 bases; nucleotides outside the gene matches: 8. Per the germline V gene, CDR1 is SGHVS and CDR2 is FQNEAQ. CDR3 bases: TGTGCCAGCAGCTTAGGTGGCGGGGGGGCGGTTGATACGCAGTATTTT. Its protein product is CASSLGGGGAVDTQYF.

The gene calls are TRBV28 and TRBJ2-5, with 9 nucleotides matching TRBD2. The DNA end lines up better with TRBJ2-7; the J call may be wrong. Per the germline V gene, CDR1 is MDHEN and CDR2 is SYDVKM. The CDR3 extends over 15 amino acids. The CDR3 nucleotides read TGTGCCAGCATCCTTACGGCGGGGGGGGAATACGAGCAGTACTTC. It specifies CASILTAGGEYEQYF.

The CDR3: CASSEGGRSDTQYF. As DNA, the CDR3 is TGTGCCAGCAGCGAGGGGGGGCGGTCAGATACGCAGTATTTT. This chain joins TRBV5-4 and TRBJ2-3, with TRBD2 as a possible D gene (7 bases). This CDR3 comprises 14 residues. CDR1 is SGHNT and CDR2 is YYREEE in the germline V gene (reference sequence). Trimming removed 4 bases from V and 4 bases from J, with 13 bases in between. The whole variable domain, remainder taken from reference TRBV5-4 and TRBJ2-3, is ETGVTQSPTHLIKTRGQQVTLRCSSQSGHNTVSWYQQALGQGPQFIFQYYREEENGRGNFPPRFSGLQFPNYSSELNVNALELDDSALYLCASSEGGRSDTQYFGPGTRLTVL.

This sequence joins TRBV2 and TRBJ2-3, with 8 bases lining up with TRBD2. The germline CDR1 and CDR2 sequences are SNHLY and FYNNEI. The CDR3 runs to 13 residues. Trimming at V came to 7 bases and at J to 6 bases, leaving 6 bases not matched to a gene. The DNA for the CDR3 is TGTGCCAGCATGAACGGGGGGGCGGATACGCAGTATTTT. The encoded protein is CASMNGGADTQYF.

This clone was observed a few times. A much larger clone differs from this one at a single base, so this may be a read error. Other nucleotide sequences in the sample specify the same CDR3. The V call is TRBV27, the J call TRBJ1-6; unclear D gene. Germline CDR1 reads MNHEY; CDR2 reads SMNVEV (reference sequence). The CDR3 totals 15 residues. DNA of the CDR3: TGTGCCAGCAGTTCACTGGGCGCCTATAATTCCCCCCTCCACTTT. It translates to CASSSLGAYNSPLHF.

The chain employs TRBV11-2 and TRBJ1-4; D unclear. Germline CDR1 is SGHAT and CDR2 is FQNNGV. V was shortened by 3 bases and J by 2 bases, with 4 bases between the two germline ends. This CDR3 comprises 13 residues. CDR3 residues: CASSFSTNEKLFF. In DNA form, the CDR3 reads TGTGCCAGCAGCTTCTCCACTAATGAAAAACTGTTTTTT. Using reference TRBV11-2 and TRBJ1-4 for the parts outside the CDR3, the full variable domain is EAGVAQSPRYKIIEKRQSVAFWCNPISGHATLYWYQQILGQGPKLLIQFQNNGVVDDSQLPKDRFSAERLKGVDSTLKIQPAKLEDSAVYLCASSFSTNEKLFFGSGTQLSVL.